What follows are 28 T cell receptor beta chains derived from one specimen sequenced in a study of cytomegalovirus exposure and HLA in healthy donors. The primer mix had 60 Vbeta and 13 Jbeta primers. The assay was immunoSEQ multiplex PCR, and TCRdb's table has in-frame clones only and misses some. The data hold about 140,000 clones, with 80% observed a single time. Sequencing was carried out using PBMCs. These receptors were collected from a man aged 30 to 39 in good health and CMV-seronegative.

The count of this clone is one. V gene TRBV10-1 combines with J gene TRBJ2-7, with 8 bases aligning to TRBD1. There are 13 residues in the CDR3. Germline CDR1 WNHNN, CDR2 SYGVQD (reference sequence). Trimming removed 5 bases from V and 2 bases from J; junction bases left unmatched: 2. The CDR3 reads CASSLQGAYEQYF. The DNA of the CDR3 is TGCGCCAGCAGTTTACAGGGGGCCTACGAGCAGTACTTC.

In its sample, this clone was seen once. J is TRBJ1-1 and V is TRBV19; D not resolved. V was clipped by 1 base and J by 7 bases, with 13 bases between them. From germline, CDR1 is LNHDA and CDR2 SQIVND (reference sequence). The CDR3 extends over 14 amino acids. The chain's CDR3 is CASSIAALRSEAFF. CDR3 in DNA: TGTGCCAGTAGTATAGCGGCCCTTAGGAGTGAAGCTTTCTTT.

The V gene is TRBV7-2, the J gene TRBJ1-5; 10 bases are shared with TRBD1. Per the germline V gene, CDR1 is SGHTA and CDR2 is FQGNSA. The V gene end was trimmed by 5 bases and the J gene end by 6 bases; junction bases not matched to a gene: 4. The CDR3 has 14 amino acids. This CDR3 reads CASSGQGGAQPQHF. CDR3 sequence (DNA): TGTGCCAGCAGCGGACAGGGGGGAGCTCAGCCCCAGCATTTT.

There are a few counts of this clone. The chain uses TRBV4-2 and TRBJ1-4; 10 nucleotides align to TRBD1. CDR3 length equals 16 residues. The ends lost 2 bases at V and 8 bases at J; junction bases unmatched: 8. Germline values: CDR1 LGHNA, CDR2 YNFKEQ. CDR3 nucleotide sequence: TGTGCCAGCAGCCAATCGGCCGGGACAGGGGTAGAAAAACTGTTTTTT. It yields the protein CASSQSAGTGVEKLFF.

The chain recombines TRBV29-1 with TRBJ1-5; D is unresolved. V was clipped by 6 bases and J by 3 bases, with 15 bases between them. The germline V gene encodes CDR1 SQVTM and CDR2 ANQGSEA. CDR3 length: 14 amino acids. CDR3 DNA sequence: TGCAGCGTCTCCTTGACGGGATACAATCAGCCCCAGCATTTT. Its translation: CSVSLTGYNQPQHF.

The table lists this clone with a few counts. This sample also contains other DNA sequences that code for the same CDR3. This CDR3 is CASSPQGGQTEAFF. CDR3 nucleotides: TGTGCCAGCAGCCCACAGGGGGGTCAGACTGAAGCTTTCTTT. The chain recombines TRBV7-9 with TRBJ1-1; TRBD1 matches at 8 bases. From germline, CDR1 is SEHNR and CDR2 FQNEAQ (reference sequence). The CDR3 extends over 14 amino acids. The J segment lost 5 bases and the V segment lost 5 bases, leaving 7 bases of the junction unmatched.

The rearrangement joins TRBV7-6 to TRBJ2-2, with a weak D call TRBD2 (6 bases). Per the germline V gene, CDR1 is SGHVS and CDR2 is FNYEAQ. The CDR3 loop spans 15 amino acids. V lost 11 bases and J lost 0, with 16 bases in between. CDR3 DNA: TGTGCCGTCGGGGGTAGCCTCGCGAACACCGGGGAGCTGTTTTTT. Translated, it gives CAVGGSLANTGELFF.

The chain has TRBV30 and TRBJ1-3; 8 bases map to TRBD1. The CDR3 is made up of 14 amino acids. The trim removed 4 bases at V and 11 bases at J, leaving 13 bases unmatched. CDR1 is GTSNPN, CDR2 SVGIG, per germline (reference sequence). In DNA, the CDR3 is TGTGCCTGGACCCCATTAAGACAGGGGAGTCCCATATATTTT. It is translated as CAWTPLRQGSPIYF.

The chain recombines TRBV6-5 with TRBJ1-2, with 9 bases identical to TRBD1. CDR3 size: 14 residues. V lost 0 bases and J lost 8; bases outside the gene matches: 4. From germline, CDR1 is MNHEY and CDR2 SVGAGI. CDR3 sequence: CASSYSDRGFGYTF. For the CDR3, the DNA is TGTGCCAGCAGTTACTCGGACAGGGGATTCGGCTACACCTTC.

J is TRBJ2-7 and V is TRBV28, with a possible D match to TRBD2 (6 bases). V lost 6 bases to trimming and J lost 3 bases, with 18 bases between them. This CDR3 spans 15 amino acids. The V gene's germline CDR1 is MDHEN and CDR2 SYDVKM. CDR3: CASSLGGSGDYEQYF. The CDR3 bases are TGTGCCAGCAGCCTCGGAGGGTCTGGAGACTACGAGCAGTACTTC.

The rearrangement uses TRBV23-1 and TRBJ2-7; TRBD1 might be the D (6 bases). TRBV23-1 has ORF status, its function being uncertain. The CDR3 contains 16 residues. Trimming took off 0 bases at V and 4 bases at J, with 16 bases between the two ends. The CDR3: CASSQSRSGQLYEQYF. The CDR3 nucleotides read TGCGCCAGCAGTCAATCGAGGTCCGGACAGCTTTACGAGCAGTACTTC.

This chain uses TRBV6-1 with TRBJ2-2; 7 bases line up with TRBD2. The CDR3 contains 14 residues. The V segment lost 7 bases and the J segment 3 bases; nucleotides outside the gene matches: 5. Germline lookup yields CDR1 MNHNS and CDR2 SASEGT. The CDR3 DNA follows: TGTGCCAGCACCACGGGAGGAGACACCGGGGAGCTGTTTTTT. Its protein is CASTTGGDTGELFF.

The CDR3 coding sequence is TGTGCCATCAGTTCCGACAGGGGCGACACCGGGGAGCTGTTTTTT. Protein product: CAISSDRGDTGELFF. This chain connects TRBV10-3 to TRBJ2-2; 8 nucleotides align to TRBD1. J was trimmed by 3 bases and V by 5 bases; bases with no gene match: 5. CDR1 is ENHRY, CDR2 SYGVKD, per germline. The CDR3 length is 15 residues.

This clone was detected only once. This sequence joins TRBV7-8 and TRBJ2-2, with 9 bases identical to TRBD2. Germline-derived CDR1 and CDR2 are SGHVS and FQNEAQ. V lost 5 bases and J lost 0; bases outside the gene matches: 7. The CDR3 covers 17 residues. CDR3 in DNA: TGTGCCAGCAGCCCCTTAGCGGGAGCTGCGAACACCGGGGAGCTGTTTTTT. Translation: CASSPLAGAANTGELFF.

The table lists this clone with a count of one. The rearrangement uses TRBV6-1 and TRBJ1-2; D unresolved. The CDR3 length is 12 residues. Trimming stripped 7 bases from V and 4 bases from J, with 10 bases between. The germline CDR1 and CDR2 sequences are MNHNS and SASEGT. CDR3 bases: TGTGCCAGCACCCGACACGTCTATGGCTACACCTTC. It codes for CASTRHVYGYTF.

This clone has more than one count but fewer than ten. This chain joins TRBV19 and TRBJ1-5; no clear D. Germline CDR1 and CDR2: LNHDA and SQIVND (reference sequence). The CDR3 has 15 residues. The germline V and J ends were trimmed by 5 bases and 3 bases, with 14 bases remaining between them. The CDR3, as DNA: TGTGCCAGTAGTGCTAGGAGGTCTGACAATCAGCCCCAGCATTTT. Translated: CASSARRSDNQPQHF.

The chain employs TRBV28 and TRBJ2-7; perhaps TRBD1 as D (5 bases). Trimming shortened V by 6 bases and J by 4 bases, and 13 bases separated the two germline ends. Germline lookup yields CDR1 MDHEN and CDR2 SYDVKM. The CDR3 runs 13 residues. The DNA of the CDR3 is TGTGCCAGCAGAAGGGGCGCAGGTTACGAGCAGTACTTC. This encodes CASRRGAGYEQYF.

The V and J genes are TRBV10-3 and TRBJ2-3; D unresolved. Trimming left V 8 bases short and J 0 bases short, with 3 bases between. Germline values: CDR1 ENHRY, CDR2 SYGVKD. The CDR3 has 11 amino acids. CDR3 sequence reads: CAIRSTDTQYF. The CDR3, as DNA: TGTGCCATCCGGAGCACAGATACGCAGTATTTT.

V gene TRBV6-6 combines with J gene TRBJ1-1; D perhaps matches TRBD1 (5 bases). Per germline, CDR1 MNHNY and CDR2 SVGAGI (reference sequence). Between the trimmed V and J ends, which lost 7 bases and 3 bases, there was a span of 12 bases. CDR3 length: 13 amino acids. CDR3 DNA: TGTGCCAGCAAACGGGACTTCGACACTGAAGCTTTCTTT. It yields the protein CASKRDFDTEAFF.

V is TRBV5-4 and J is TRBJ2-3; 12 bases match TRBD2. Trimming took 10 bases from V and 4 from J; bases not matched to a gene: 7. The V gene's germline CDR1 is SGHNT and CDR2 YYREEE (reference sequence). The CDR3 totals 14 residues. Written as DNA, the CDR3 is TGTGCCGGCTTGACTAGCGGGAGCGCAGATACGCAGTATTTT. Its translation is CAGLTSGSADTQYF.

The V gene is TRBV19, the J gene TRBJ1-2; 9 bases match TRBD1. Trimming took 1 base from V and 3 from J; bases not matched to a gene: 6. This CDR3 has 16 amino acids. The germline CDR1 and CDR2 sequences are LNHDA and SQIVND (reference sequence). CDR3 DNA: TGTGCCAGTAGTATAGTCCCGGGACAGGGCCACTATGGCTACACCTTC. This gives the protein CASSIVPGQGHYGYTF.

The V gene is TRBV14, the J gene TRBJ2-1; the match to TRBD1 covers 10 bases. The CDR3 totals 17 residues. Germline V gene sequence: CDR1 SGHDN, CDR2 FVKESK. V shed 4 bases and J 7 bases; nucleotides not matched to a gene: 13. The CDR3 loop reads CASSRAWGQGISNEQFF. DNA for the CDR3: TGTGCCAGCAGCCGTGCCTGGGGACAGGGGATAAGTAATGAGCAGTTCTTC.

This sequence joins TRBV6-9 and TRBJ2-3; D is possibly TRBD2 (6 bases). With 2 bases removed from V and 6 bases from J, the gap between germline ends came to 18 bases. CDR1 and CDR2 (germline): MNHGY, SVAAGI. This CDR3 region has 16 residues. The CDR3 DNA reads TGTGCCAGCAGTTATCCGGAGGGTAGCAATGGGGATACGCAGTATTTT. It specifies CASSYPEGSNGDTQYF.

This chain connects TRBV6-1 to TRBJ1-2; perhaps TRBD1 as D (5 bases). The germline V gene has CDR1 MNHNS and CDR2 SASEGT. Trimming removed 6 bases at V and 1 base at J, with 6 bases between. The CDR3 sequence is 12 residues long. CDR3 nucleotide sequence: TGTGCCAGCAGCCAGGGTAACTATGGCTACACCTTC. Its translation: CASSQGNYGYTF.

The genes are TRBV5-1 and TRBJ2-7; 11 bases are shared with TRBD1. The CDR3 has 15 amino acids. After removal of 5 bases from V and 3 bases from J, the junction contained 7 bases not matched to a gene. Germline values: CDR1 SGHRS, CDR2 YFSETQ. The CDR3 sequence is CASSLTGTGGYEQYF. The CDR3 region has the DNA TGCGCCAGCAGTCTGACCGGGACAGGGGGCTACGAGCAGTACTTC.

The CDR3: CAWIPGQGTGELFF. The CDR3 DNA reads as TGTGCCTGGATCCCGGGACAGGGAACCGGGGAGCTGTTTTTT. V usage is TRBV30 and J usage is TRBJ2-2; 9 bases align to TRBD1. V lost 4 bases and J lost 5; bases outside the gene matches: 5. This CDR3 contains 14 residues. The germline CDR1 and CDR2 sequences are GTSNPN and SVGIG (reference sequence). The variable domain in full, with the rest retrieved from reference TRBV30 and TRBJ2-2, is SQTIHQWPATLVQPVGSPLSLECTVEGTSNPNLYWYRQAAGRGLQLLFYSVGIGQISSEVPQNLSASRPQDRQFILSSKKLLLSDSGFYLCAWIPGQGTGELFFGEGSRLTVL.

The rearrangement uses TRBV7-9 and TRBJ2-7; 8 bases line up with TRBD1. Germline V gene lookup returns CDR1 SEHNR and CDR2 FQNEAQ (reference sequence). The CDR3 covers 13 residues. The V gene end was trimmed by 3 bases and the J gene end by 5 bases; junction bases not matched to a gene: 3. The CDR3 coding sequence is TGTGCCAGCAGCTTGGGACAGGACGACGAGCAGTACTTC. It translates to CASSLGQDDEQYF.

This clone was detected once. The V and J genes are TRBV9 and TRBJ2-5; weak D call: TRBD2 (6 bases). Trimming shortened V by 0 bases and J by 3 bases, and 12 bases separated the two germline ends. This CDR3 has 15 amino acids. The germline gives CDR1 SGDLS, CDR2 YYNGEE. CDR3 DNA sequence: TGTGCCAGCAGCGTAGACGGGAGCTCTGAAGAGACCCAGTACTTC. Protein sequence: CASSVDGSSEETQYF.